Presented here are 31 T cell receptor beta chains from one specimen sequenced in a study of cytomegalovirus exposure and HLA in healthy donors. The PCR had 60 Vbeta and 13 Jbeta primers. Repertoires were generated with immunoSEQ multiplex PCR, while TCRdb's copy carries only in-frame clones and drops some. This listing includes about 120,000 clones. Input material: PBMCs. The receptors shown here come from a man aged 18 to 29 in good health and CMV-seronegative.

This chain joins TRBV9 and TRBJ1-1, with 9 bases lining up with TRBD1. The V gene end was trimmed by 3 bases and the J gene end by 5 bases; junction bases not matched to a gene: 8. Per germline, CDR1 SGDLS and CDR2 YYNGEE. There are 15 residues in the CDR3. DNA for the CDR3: TGTGCCAGCAGCGCAGGGGGACAGGGAATGACTGAAGCTTTCTTT. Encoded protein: CASSAGGQGMTEAFF.

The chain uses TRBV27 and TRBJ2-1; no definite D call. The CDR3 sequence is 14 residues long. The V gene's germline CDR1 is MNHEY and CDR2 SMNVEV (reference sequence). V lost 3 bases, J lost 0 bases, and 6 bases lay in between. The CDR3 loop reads CASSFTSSYNEQFF. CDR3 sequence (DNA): TGTGCCAGCAGTTTCACGAGCTCCTACAATGAGCAGTTCTTC.

The CDR3 sequence is CASSPYFSRGQDSPLHF. The CDR3 region has the DNA TGTGCCAGCAGCCCCTATTTTTCCAGGGGGCAAGATTCACCCCTCCACTTT. The chain couples TRBV7-9 to TRBJ1-6, with 8 positions matching TRBD1. The CDR3 consists of 17 residues. J gave up 8 bases and V 5 bases, and 14 bases lay outside the gene matches. The germline gives CDR1 SEHNR, CDR2 FQNEAQ (reference sequence).

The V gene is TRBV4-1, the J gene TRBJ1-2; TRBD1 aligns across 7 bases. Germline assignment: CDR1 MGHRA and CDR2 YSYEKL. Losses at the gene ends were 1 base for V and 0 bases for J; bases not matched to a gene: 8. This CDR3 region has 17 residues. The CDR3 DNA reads TGCGCCAGCAGCCAAGGGACAGGACCACCTTCTAACTATGGCTACACCTTC. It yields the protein CASSQGTGPPSNYGYTF.

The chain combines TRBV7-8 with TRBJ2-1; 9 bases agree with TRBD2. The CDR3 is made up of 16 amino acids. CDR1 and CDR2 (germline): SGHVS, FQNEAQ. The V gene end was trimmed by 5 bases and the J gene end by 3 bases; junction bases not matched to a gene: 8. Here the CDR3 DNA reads TGTGCCAGCAGCCCACCGGGACTAGCACTCTACAATGAGCAGTTCTTC. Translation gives CASSPPGLALYNEQFF. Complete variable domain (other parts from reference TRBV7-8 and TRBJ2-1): GAGVSQSPRYKVAKRGQDVALRCDPISGHVSLFWYQQALGQGPEFLTYFQNEAQLDKSGLPSDRFFAERPEGSVSTLKIQRTQQEDSAVYLCASSPPGLALYNEQFFGPGTRLTVL.

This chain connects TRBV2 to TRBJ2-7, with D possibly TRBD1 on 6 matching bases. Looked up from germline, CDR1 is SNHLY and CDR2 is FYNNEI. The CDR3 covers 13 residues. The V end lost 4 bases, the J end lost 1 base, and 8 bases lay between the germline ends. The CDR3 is CASSATGSYEQYF. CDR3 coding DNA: TGTGCCAGCAGTGCTACAGGGTCCTACGAGCAGTACTTC.

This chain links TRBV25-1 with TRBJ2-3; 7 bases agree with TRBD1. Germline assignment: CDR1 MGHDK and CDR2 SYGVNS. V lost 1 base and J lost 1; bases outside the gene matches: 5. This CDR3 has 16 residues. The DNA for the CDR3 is TGTGCCAGCAGTGAATCTAGGGACAGAGGCACAGATACGCAGTATTTT. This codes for CASSESRDRGTDTQYF.

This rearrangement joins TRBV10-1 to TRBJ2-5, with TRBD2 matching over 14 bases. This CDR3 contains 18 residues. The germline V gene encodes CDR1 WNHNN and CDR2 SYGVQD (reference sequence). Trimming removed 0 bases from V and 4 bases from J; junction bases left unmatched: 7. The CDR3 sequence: CASSESGTSGSRGETQYF. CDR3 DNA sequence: TGCGCCAGCAGTGAGTCTGGGACTAGCGGGAGTCGGGGAGAGACCCAGTACTTC.

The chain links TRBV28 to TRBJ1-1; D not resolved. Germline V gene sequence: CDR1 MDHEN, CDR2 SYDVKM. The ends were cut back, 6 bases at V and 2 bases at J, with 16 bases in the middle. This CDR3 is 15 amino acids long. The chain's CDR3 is CASSQAGAGNTEAFF. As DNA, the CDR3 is TGTGCCAGCAGCCAAGCCGGAGCCGGTAACACTGAAGCTTTCTTT.

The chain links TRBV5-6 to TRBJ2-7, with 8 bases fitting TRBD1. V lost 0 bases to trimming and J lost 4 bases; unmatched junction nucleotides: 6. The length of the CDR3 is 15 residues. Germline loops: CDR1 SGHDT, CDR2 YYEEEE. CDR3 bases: TGTGCCAGCAGCTTGGGTGCAGGGGGCGGGTACGAGCAGTACTTC. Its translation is CASSLGAGGGYEQYF.

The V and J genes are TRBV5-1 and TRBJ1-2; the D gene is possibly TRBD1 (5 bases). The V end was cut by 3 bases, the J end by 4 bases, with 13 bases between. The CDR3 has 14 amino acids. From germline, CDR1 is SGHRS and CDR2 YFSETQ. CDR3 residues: CASSSHGGTYGYTF. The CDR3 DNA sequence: TGCGCCAGCAGCTCGCACGGGGGAACCTATGGCTACACCTTC.

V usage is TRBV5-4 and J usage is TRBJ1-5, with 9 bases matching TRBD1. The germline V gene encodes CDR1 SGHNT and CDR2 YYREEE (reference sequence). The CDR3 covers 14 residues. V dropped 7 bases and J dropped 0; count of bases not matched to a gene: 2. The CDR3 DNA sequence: TGTGCCAGCGGACAGGGGTATAGCAATCAGCCCCAGCATTTT. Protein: CASGQGYSNQPQHF.

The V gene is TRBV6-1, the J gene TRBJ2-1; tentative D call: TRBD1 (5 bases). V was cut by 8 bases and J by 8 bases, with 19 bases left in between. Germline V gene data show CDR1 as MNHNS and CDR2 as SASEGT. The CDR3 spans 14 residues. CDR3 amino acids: CASGGGSWGDEQFF. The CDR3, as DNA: TGTGCCAGCGGTGGTGGCAGCTGGGGCGATGAGCAGTTCTTC.

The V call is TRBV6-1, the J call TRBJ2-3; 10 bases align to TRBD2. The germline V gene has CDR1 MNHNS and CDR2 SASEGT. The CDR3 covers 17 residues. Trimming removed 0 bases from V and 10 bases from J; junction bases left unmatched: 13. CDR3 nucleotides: TGTGCCAGCAGTGAAGCGATCGGTAGCGGGGGGTCCTCGGCGCAGTATTTT. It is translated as CASSEAIGSGGSSAQYF.

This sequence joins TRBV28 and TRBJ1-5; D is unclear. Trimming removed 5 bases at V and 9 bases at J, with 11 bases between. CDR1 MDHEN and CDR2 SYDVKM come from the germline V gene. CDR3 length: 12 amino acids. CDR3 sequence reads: CASSLTQWPQHF. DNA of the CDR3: TGTGCCAGCAGTCTAACTCAATGGCCCCAGCATTTT.

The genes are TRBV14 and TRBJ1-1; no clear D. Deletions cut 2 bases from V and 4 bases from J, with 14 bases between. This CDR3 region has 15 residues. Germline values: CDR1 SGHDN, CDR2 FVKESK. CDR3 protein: CASSQFTGLPTEAFF. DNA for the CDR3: TGTGCCAGCAGCCAATTTACCGGACTCCCCACTGAAGCTTTCTTT.

CDR3 sequence: CASRAPTGVVTEAFF. CDR3 DNA sequence: TGTGCCAGCAGAGCCCCGACAGGGGTCGTCACTGAAGCTTTCTTT. The chain carries TRBV6-5 and TRBJ1-1, with TRBD1 identical over 8 bases. The ends lost 6 bases at V and 4 bases at J; junction bases unmatched: 10. Germline assignment: CDR1 MNHEY and CDR2 SVGAGI. The CDR3 has 15 residues.

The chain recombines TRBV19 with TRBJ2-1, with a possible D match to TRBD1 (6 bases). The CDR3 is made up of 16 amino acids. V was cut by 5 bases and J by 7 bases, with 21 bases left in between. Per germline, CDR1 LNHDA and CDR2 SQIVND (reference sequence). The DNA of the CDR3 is TGTGCCAGTAGTGTCTACGCCGGGACAACTGGGAATGAGCAGTTCTTC. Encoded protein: CASSVYAGTTGNEQFF. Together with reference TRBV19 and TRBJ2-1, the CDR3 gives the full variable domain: DGGITQSPKYLFRKEGQNVTLSCEQNLNHDAMYWYRQDPGQGLRLIYYSQIVNDFQKGDIAEGYSVSREKKESFPLTVTSAQKNPTAFYLCASSVYAGTTGNEQFFGPGTRLTVL.

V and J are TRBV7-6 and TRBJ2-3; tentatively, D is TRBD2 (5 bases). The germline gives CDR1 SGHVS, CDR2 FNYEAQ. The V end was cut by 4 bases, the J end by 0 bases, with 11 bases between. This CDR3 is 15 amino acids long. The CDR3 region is CASSSVGISTDTQYF. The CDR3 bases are TGTGCCAGCAGCTCCGTCGGGATAAGCACAGATACGCAGTATTTT.

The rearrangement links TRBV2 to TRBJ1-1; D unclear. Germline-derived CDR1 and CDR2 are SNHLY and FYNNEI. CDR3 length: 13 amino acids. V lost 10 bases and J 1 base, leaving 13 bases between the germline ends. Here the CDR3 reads CAIQDRGNTEAFF. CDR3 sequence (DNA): TGTGCCATTCAAGACCGGGGGAACACTGAAGCTTTCTTT.

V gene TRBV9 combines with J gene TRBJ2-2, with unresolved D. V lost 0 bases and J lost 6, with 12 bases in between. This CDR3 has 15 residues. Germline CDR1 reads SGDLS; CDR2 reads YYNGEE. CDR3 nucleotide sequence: TGTGCCAGCAGCGTAGCGGCGGTCGAGGCCGGGGAGCTGTTTTTT. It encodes CASSVAAVEAGELFF. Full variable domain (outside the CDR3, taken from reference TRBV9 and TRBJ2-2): DSGVTQTPKHLITATGQRVTLRCSPRSGDLSVYWYQQSLDQGLQFLIQYYNGEERAKGNILERFSAQQFPDLHSELNLSSLELGDSALYFCASSVAAVEAGELFFGEGSRLTVL.

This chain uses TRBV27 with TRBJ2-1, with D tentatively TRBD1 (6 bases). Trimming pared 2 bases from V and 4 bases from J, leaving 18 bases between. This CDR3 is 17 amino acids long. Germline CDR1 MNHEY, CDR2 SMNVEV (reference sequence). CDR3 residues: CASSLRAQGRSYNEQFF. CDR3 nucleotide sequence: TGTGCCAGCAGTTTACGGGCCCAGGGGCGCTCTTACAATGAGCAGTTCTTC.

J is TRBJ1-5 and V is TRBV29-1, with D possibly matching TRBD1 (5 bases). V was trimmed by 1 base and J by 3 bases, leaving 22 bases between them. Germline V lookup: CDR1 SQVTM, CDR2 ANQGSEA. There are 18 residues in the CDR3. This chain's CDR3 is CSVEVSDRLTSFNQPQHF. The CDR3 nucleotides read TGCAGCGTTGAAGTGTCCGACAGACTCACTTCCTTCAATCAGCCCCAGCATTTT. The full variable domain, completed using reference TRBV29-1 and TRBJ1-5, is SAVISQKPSRDICQRGTSLTIQCQVDSQVTMMFWYRQQPGQSLTLIATANQGSEATYESGFVIDKFPISRPNLTFSTLTVSNMSPEDSSIYLCSVEVSDRLTSFNQPQHFGDGTRLSIL.

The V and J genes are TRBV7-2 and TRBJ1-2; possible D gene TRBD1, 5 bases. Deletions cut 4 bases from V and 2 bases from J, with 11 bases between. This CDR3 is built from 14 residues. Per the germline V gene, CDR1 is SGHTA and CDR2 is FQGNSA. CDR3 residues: CASSSGHRNYGYTF. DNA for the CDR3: TGTGCCAGCAGCTCAGGACATAGGAACTATGGCTACACCTTC.

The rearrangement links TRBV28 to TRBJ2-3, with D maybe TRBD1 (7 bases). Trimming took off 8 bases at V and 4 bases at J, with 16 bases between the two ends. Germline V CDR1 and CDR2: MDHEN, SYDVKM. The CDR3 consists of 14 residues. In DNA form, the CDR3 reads TGTGCCAGCCGCAGCGGAGGGGGCGCAGATACGCAGTATTTT. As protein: CASRSGGGADTQYF.

CDR3 nucleotides: TGTGCCAGCAGCCAGTCCGGGGCCTACAATGAGCAGTTCTTC. Translating gives CASSQSGAYNEQFF. V usage is TRBV7-6 and J usage is TRBJ2-1; a weak D match, TRBD2 (5 bases). The germline V gene has CDR1 SGHVS and CDR2 FNYEAQ. The CDR3 has 14 amino acids. V dropped 5 bases and J dropped 2 bases, with 10 bases sitting between them.

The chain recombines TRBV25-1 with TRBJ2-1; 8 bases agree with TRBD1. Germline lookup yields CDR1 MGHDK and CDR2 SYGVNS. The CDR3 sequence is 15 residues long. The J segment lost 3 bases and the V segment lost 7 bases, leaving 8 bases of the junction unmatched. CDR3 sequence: CASTSGTGIYNEQFF. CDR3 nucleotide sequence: TGTGCCAGCACCTCCGGGACAGGCATCTACAATGAGCAGTTCTTC.

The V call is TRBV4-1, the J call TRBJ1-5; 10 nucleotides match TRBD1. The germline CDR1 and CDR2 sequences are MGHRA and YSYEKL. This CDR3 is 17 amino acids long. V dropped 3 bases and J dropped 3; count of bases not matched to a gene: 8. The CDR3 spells CASSQPGQGRLNQPQHF. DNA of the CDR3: TGCGCCAGCAGCCAGCCGGGACAGGGGCGCCTCAATCAGCCCCAGCATTTT.

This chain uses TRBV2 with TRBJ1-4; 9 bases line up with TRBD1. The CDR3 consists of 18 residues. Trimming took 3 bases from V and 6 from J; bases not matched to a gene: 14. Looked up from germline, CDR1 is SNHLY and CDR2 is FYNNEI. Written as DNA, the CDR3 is TGTGCCAGCAGTGACCACTCGAACCGGGACAGGGAATATGAAAAACTGTTTTTT. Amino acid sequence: CASSDHSNRDREYEKLFF.

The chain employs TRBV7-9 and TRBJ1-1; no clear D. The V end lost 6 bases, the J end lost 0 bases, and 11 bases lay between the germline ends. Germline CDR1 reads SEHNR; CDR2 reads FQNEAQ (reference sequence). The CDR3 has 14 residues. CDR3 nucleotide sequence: TGTGCCAGCAGGAAAGAACAGATGAACACTGAAGCTTTCTTT. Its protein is CASRKEQMNTEAFF.

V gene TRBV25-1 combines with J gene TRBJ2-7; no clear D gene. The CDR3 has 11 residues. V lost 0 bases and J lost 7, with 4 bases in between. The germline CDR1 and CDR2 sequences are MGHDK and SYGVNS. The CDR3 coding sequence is TGTGCCAGCAGTGAATACTATGAGCAGTACTTC. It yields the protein CASSEYYEQYF.